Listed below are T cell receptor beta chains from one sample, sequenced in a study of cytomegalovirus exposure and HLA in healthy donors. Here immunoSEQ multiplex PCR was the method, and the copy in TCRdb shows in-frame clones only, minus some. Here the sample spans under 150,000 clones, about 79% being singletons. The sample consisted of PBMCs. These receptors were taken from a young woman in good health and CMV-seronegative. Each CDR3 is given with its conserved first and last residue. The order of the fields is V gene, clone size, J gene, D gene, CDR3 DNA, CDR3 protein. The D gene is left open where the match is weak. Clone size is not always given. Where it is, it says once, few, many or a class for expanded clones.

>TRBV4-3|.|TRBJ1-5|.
TGCGCCAGCAGCCAAGTTATAGGGGGCAATCAGCCCCAGCATTTT
CASSQVIGGNQPQHF
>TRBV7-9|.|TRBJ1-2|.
TGTGCCAGCAGCTTACCGTTGTCGAGCTATGGCTACACCTTC
CASSLPLSSYGYTF
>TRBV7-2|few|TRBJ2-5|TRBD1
TGTGCCAGCAGCTTAGATAGCCGGACAGGGAGTTACCAAGAGACCCAGTACTTC
CASSLDSRTGSYQETQYF
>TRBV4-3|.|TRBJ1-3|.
TGCGCCAGCAGCCAAGACACAAGCTCTGGAAACACCATATATTTT
CASSQDTSSGNTIYF
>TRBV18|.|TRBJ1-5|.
TGTGCCAGCTCACCCTCGGGAGCCTTAAGCAATCAGCCCCAGCATTTT
CASSPSGALSNQPQHF
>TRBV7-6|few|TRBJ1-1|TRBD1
TGTGCCAGCAGCTACCGACAGGGAGGTGAAGCTTTCTTT
CASSYRQGGEAFF
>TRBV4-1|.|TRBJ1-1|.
TGCGCCAGCAGCCAAGAATACAGAGAGAACACTGAAGCTTTCTTT
CASSQEYRENTEAFF
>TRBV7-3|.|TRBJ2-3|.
TGTGCCAGCAGCTTAGACAGGACCACAGATACGCAGTATTTT
CASSLDRTTDTQYF
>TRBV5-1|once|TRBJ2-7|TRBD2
TGCGCCAGCAGCTTGGGACTAGCGTATTACGAGCAGTACTTC
CASSLGLAYYEQYF
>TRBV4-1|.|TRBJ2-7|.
TGCGCCAGCAGCCATATCCCGGGCTACGAGCAGTACTTC
CASSHIPGYEQYF
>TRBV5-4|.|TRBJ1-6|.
TGTGCCAGCAGCGACGGGAACCTTGGGTCACCCCTCCACTTT
CASSDGNLGSPLHF
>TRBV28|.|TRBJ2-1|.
TGTGCCAGCAGCCTACTAGGCAGTGAGCAGTTCTTC
CASSLLGSEQFF
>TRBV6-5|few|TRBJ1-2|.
TGTGCTAGCACAGCAGGGGTCCATGGCTACACCTTC
CASTAGVHGYTF
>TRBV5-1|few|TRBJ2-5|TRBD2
TGCGCCAGCAGCTTGGCCCTAGCGGAGGGGGAGACCCAGTACTTC
CASSLALAEGETQYF
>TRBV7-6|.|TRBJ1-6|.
TGTGCCAGCAGCTCCGACAGCTCCTATAATTCACCCCTCCACTTT
CASSSDSSYNSPLHF
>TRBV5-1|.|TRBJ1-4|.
TGCGCCAGCAGCTCCCGAGGGGGGGGGAGTGAAAAACTGTTTTTT
CASSSRGGGSEKLFF
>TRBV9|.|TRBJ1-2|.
TGTGCCAGCAGCTCTCGAGAGGGACTCCGCGGGGGCTATGGCTACACCTTC
CASSSREGLRGGYGYTF
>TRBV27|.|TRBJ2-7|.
TGTGCCAGCAGCCTGCAGAGCAGGCCCATATCCTACGAGCAGTACTTC
CASSLQSRPISYEQYF
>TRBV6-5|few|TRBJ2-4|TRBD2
TGTGCCAGCAGTTACCGGACTAGCGGGGGGAACATTCAGTACTTC
CASSYRTSGGNIQYF
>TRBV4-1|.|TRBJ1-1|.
TGCGCCAGCAGCCAAGATCCTGGGCACACTGAAGCTTTCTTT
CASSQDPGHTEAFF
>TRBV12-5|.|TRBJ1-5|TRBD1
TGTGCTAGTGGTTTGGTAATGGACAGGGTTAATCAGCCCCAGCATTTT
CASGLVMDRVNQPQHF
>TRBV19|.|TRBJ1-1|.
TGTGCCAGTAGTGCCACAGGGAACACTGAAGCTTTCTTT
CASSATGNTEAFF